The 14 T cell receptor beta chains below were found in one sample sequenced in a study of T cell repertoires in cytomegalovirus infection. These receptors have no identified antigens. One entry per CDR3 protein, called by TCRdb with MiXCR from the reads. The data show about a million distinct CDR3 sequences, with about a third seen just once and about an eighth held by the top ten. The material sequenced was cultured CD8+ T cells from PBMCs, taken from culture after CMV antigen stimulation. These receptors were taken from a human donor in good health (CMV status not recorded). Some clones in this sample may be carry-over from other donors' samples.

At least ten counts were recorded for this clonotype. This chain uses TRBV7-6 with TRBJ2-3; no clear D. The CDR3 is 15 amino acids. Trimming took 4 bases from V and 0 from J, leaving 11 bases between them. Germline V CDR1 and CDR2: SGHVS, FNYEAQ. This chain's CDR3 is CASSSTDTSTDTQYF. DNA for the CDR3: TGTGCCAGCAGCTCCACCGATACTAGCACAGATACGCAGTATTTT.

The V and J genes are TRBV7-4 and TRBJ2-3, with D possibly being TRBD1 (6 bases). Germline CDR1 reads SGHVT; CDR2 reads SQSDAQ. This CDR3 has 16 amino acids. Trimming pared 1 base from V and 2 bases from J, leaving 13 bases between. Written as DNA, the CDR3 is TGTGCCAGCAGCTTAGAAACAGGGATGGACACAGATACGCAGTATTTT. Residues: CASSLETGMDTDTQYF.

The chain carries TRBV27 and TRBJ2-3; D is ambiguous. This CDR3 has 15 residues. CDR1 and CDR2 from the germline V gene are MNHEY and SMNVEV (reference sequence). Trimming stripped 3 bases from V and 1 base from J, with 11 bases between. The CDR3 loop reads CASSFLHLGTDTQYF. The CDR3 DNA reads TGTGCCAGCAGTTTCCTGCACTTAGGCACAGATACGCAGTATTTT.

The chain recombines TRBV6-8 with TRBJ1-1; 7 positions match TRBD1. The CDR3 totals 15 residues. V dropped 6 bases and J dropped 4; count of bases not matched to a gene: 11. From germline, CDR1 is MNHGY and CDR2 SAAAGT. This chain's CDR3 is CASRPWTGLSTEAFF. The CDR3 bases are TGTGCCAGCAGACCCTGGACAGGTCTGAGCACTGAAGCTTTCTTT.

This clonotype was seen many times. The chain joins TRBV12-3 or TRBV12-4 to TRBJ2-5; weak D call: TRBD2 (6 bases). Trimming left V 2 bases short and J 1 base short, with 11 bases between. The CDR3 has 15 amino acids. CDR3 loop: CASSLFLGGQETQYF. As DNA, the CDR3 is TGTGCCAGCAGTTTATTTCTCGGGGGCCAAGAGACCCAGTACTTC.

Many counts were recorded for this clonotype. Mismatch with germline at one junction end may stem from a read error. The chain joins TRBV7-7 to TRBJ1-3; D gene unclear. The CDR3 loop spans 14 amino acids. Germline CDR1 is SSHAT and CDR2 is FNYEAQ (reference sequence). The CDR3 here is CASSETVAGNTIYF. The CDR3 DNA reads TGTGCTAGCAGCGAAACAGTTGCCGGAAACACCATATATTTT.

The CDR3 nucleotides read TGCAGTGCCCATCCCCAAAACACAGATACGCAGTATTTT. Protein product: CSAHPQNTDTQYF. This chain uses TRBV20-1 with TRBJ2-3; the D is unclear. V dropped 6 bases and J dropped 2 bases, with 12 bases sitting between them. The CDR3 is 13 amino acids. Germline-derived CDR1 and CDR2 are DFQATT and SNEGSKA (reference sequence).

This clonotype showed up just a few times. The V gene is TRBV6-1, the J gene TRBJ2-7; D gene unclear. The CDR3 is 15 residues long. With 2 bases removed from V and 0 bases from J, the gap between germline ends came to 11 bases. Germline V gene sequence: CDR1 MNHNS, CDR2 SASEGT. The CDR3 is CASSENLSSSYEQYF. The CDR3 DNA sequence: TGTGCCAGCAGTGAAAACCTCAGCAGCTCCTACGAGCAGTACTTC.

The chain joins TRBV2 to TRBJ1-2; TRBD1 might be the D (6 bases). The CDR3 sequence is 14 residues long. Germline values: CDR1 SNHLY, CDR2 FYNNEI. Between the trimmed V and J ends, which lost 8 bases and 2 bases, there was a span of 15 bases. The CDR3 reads CASPGQILNYGYTF. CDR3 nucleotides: TGTGCCAGCCCAGGACAGATTCTCAACTATGGCTACACCTTC.

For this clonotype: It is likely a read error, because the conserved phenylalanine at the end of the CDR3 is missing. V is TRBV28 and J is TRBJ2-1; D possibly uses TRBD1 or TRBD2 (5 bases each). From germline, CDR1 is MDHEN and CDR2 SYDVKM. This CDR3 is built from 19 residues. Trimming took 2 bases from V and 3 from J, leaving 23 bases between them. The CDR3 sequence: CASSLGLGLGRVLYNEQFI. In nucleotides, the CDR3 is TGTGCCAGCAGTTTAGGGTTGGGGCTCGGGCGGGTTCTCTACAATGAGCAGTTCATC.

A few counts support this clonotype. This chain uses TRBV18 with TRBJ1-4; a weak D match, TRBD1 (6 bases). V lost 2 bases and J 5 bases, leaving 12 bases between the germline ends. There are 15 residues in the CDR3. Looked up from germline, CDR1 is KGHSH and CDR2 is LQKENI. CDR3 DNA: TGTGCCAGCTCACCATTCGACAGGAAGAATGAAAAACTGTTTTTT. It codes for CASSPFDRKNEKLFF.

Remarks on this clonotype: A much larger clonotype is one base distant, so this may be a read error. The CDR3 coding sequence is TGTGCCAGCAGTTTGGACGAGGGCCGCACCCCCTTTGAAGCTTTCTTT. Translating gives CASSLDEGRTPFEAFF. The chain uses TRBV7-6 and TRBJ1-1, with D uncertain. Per germline, CDR1 SGHVS and CDR2 FNYEAQ. This CDR3 comprises 16 residues. Trimming pared 6 bases from V and 7 bases from J, leaving 24 bases between.

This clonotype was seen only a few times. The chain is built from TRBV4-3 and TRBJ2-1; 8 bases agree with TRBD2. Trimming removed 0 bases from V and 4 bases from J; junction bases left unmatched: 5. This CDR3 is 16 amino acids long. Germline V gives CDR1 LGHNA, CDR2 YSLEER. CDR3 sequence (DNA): TGCGCCAGCAGCCAAGAGCACGGGGGGGGGTACAATGAGCAGTTCTTC. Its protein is CASSQEHGGGYNEQFF.

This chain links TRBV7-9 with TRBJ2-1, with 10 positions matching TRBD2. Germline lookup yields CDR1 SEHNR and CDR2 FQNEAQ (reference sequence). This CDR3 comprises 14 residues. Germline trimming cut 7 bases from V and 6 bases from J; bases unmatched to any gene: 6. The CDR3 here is CASKTAGGVNEQFF. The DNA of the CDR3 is TGTGCCAGCAAAACAGCGGGGGGGGTCAATGAGCAGTTCTTC.